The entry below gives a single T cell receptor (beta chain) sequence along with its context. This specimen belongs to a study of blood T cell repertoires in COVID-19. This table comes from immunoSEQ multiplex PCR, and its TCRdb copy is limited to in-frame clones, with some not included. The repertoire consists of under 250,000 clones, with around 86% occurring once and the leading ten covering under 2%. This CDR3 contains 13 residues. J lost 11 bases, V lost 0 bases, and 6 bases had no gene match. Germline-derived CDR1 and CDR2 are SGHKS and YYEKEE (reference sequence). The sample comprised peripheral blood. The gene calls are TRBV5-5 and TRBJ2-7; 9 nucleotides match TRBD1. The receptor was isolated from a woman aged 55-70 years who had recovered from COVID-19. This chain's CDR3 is CASSLGTGVWEYF. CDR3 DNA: TGTGCCAGCAGCTTGGGGACAGGGGTTTGGGAGTACTTC.